The clone carrying this T cell receptor beta chain was seen at least ten times. The source of the sample is a study of T cells in Graves' hyperthyroidism and ophthalmopathy. This CDR3 is 13 amino acids long. V lost 3 bases and J 5 bases, leaving 11 bases between the germline ends. Per the germline V gene, CDR1 is KGHSH and CDR2 is LQKENI. The source material, RNA transcripts, was used to amplify TCR beta CDR3 regions. An initial round of RT-PCR targeting the TCR CDR3 relied on the HTBI primer set. Via MiXCR, TCRdb re-called the multiplex PCR reads, giving one row per CDR3 protein. The sample consists of fewer than 450,000 distinct CDR3 sequences, approximately 18% of them appearing once.

The sample was blood. This clonotype was obtained from a woman in her twenties or thirties with Graves' hyperthyroidism that later progressed to Graves' ophthalmopathy. The gene calls are TRBV18 and TRBJ2-7, with D unresolved. The CDR3 loop is CASSPAGSHEQYF. The CDR3 bases are TGTGCCAGCTCACCTGCCGGGTCCCACGAGCAGTACTTC.